This TCR beta chain was captured in a study of radiotherapy plus CTLA-4 blockade in lung cancer. For the study at large: The study recorded objective responses in around a sixth of patients and disease control in around 33%.

With respect to this clone: Its target is unknown.

J lost 2 bases, V lost 6 bases, and 4 bases had no gene match. Per germline, CDR1 MNHEY and CDR2 SMNVEV (reference sequence). This CDR3 has 14 residues. Study results and caveats: Early blood T cell clone changes and increased post-radiation serum interferon-beta were reportedly the strongest response predictors. An expansion of tumor-derived TCR clones occurred in blood after radiotherapy plus ipilimumab.

Measured with immunoSEQ multiplex PCR; TCRdb has only the in-frame clones, and not every one. The repertoire holds about 14,000 clones, with around 87% as singletons. Chemo-refractory metastatic non-small-cell lung cancer patients were treated with focal radiation plus CTLA-4 blockade with ipilimumab. The TCR sequence derives from a human donor with non-small cell lung cancer that progressed on radiotherapy plus ipilimumab. Some clones in this sample may be carry-over from other donors' samples. Sequencing used peripheral blood, obtained from a patient treated with radiotherapy plus ipilimumab. The gene calls are TRBV27 and TRBJ1-2; 9 nucleotides line up with TRBD1. CDR3 sequence: CASRPGTGNYGYTF. The CDR3 bases are TGTGCCAGCAGGCCAGGGACAGGGAACTATGGCTACACCTTC.